This TCR beta chain emerged from a study of shared clonotypes between healthy human individuals. The assay was immunoSEQ multiplex PCR, and TCRdb's table has in-frame clones only and misses some. Of millions of clones in the sample, approximately 94% were seen once. The CDR3 has 15 amino acids. Trimming took 4 bases from V and 4 from J; bases not matched to a gene: 8. Germline V CDR1 and CDR2: MDHEN, SYDVKM. This receptor was taken from a man between 18 and 29 years old in good health. Sequencing was done on a sample of naive CD4+ T cells sorted from blood. Subset meaning: CD45RA+ positively selected. The chain uses TRBV28 and TRBJ1-2; 8 positions match TRBD1. DNA for the CDR3: TGTGCCAGCAGTTCCCATCCACAGGGGGTCTATGGCTACACCTTC. As protein: CASSSHPQGVYGYTF.